This passage covers 15 T cell receptor beta chains from one sample sequenced in a study of graft-versus-host responses after intestinal transplantation. Generated by immunoSEQ multiplex PCR, the TCRdb table keeps only in-frame clones and is missing some. The sample shows 75,000 to 100,000 clones, 91% of them seen only once. These receptors have no known antigen. The material was unstimulated CD4+ T cells sorted from spleen or lymph node cells, obtained before transplant. The source is a human donor who was the organ donor for an intestinal transplant.

This chain links TRBV4-1 with TRBJ2-4; D is perhaps TRBD2 (5 bases). V dropped 0 bases and J dropped 0 bases, with 18 bases sitting between them. This CDR3 spans 19 amino acids. The germline V gene has CDR1 MGHRA and CDR2 YSYEKL. The CDR3 DNA reads TGCGCCAGCAGCCAAGATCGAGCTAGCATACCCTTAGCCAAAAACATTCAGTACTTC. Protein product: CASSQDRASIPLAKNIQYF.

The table lists this clone with a count of one. The gene calls are TRBV7-9 and TRBJ2-7; TRBD1 matches 10 bases. Germline V gives CDR1 SEHNR, CDR2 FQNEAQ (reference sequence). The CDR3 has 17 amino acids. V lost 8 bases to trimming and J lost 0 bases; unmatched junction nucleotides: 13. CDR3 DNA: TGTGCCAGCGGCCCCCCCCGACAGGGGGCCGTCTCCTACGAGCAGTACTTC. Amino acid sequence: CASGPPRQGAVSYEQYF.

V and J are TRBV6-5 and TRBJ1-5, with D unresolved. Germline CDR1 is MNHEY and CDR2 is SVGAGI. The CDR3 contains 13 residues. Trimming pared 6 bases from V and 6 bases from J, leaving 12 bases between. This CDR3 reads CASSPKGGQPQHF. The CDR3, as DNA: TGTGCCAGCAGCCCCAAGGGAGGTCAGCCCCAGCATTTT.

The rearrangement links TRBV7-2 to TRBJ2-7; perhaps TRBD1 as D (5 bases). From germline, CDR1 is SGHTA and CDR2 FQGNSA. This CDR3 has 13 amino acids. V lost 2 bases to trimming and J lost 4 bases, with 9 bases between them. The CDR3 DNA sequence: TGTGCCAGCAGCTTACGCAGGGTTTACGAGCAGTACTTC. Protein product: CASSLRRVYEQYF.

The chain couples TRBV27 to TRBJ1-6; 7 positions match TRBD1. CDR3 length: 16 residues. The ends lost 2 bases at V and 6 bases at J; junction bases unmatched: 7. Germline-derived CDR1 and CDR2 are MNHEY and SMNVEV (reference sequence). CDR3 loop: CASSLDRALGNSPLHF. DNA of the CDR3: TGTGCCAGCAGTTTAGACAGGGCGTTAGGTAATTCACCCCTCCACTTT.

The chain uses TRBV9 and TRBJ2-7, with TRBD1 matching over 7 bases. V was pared by 0 bases and J by 3 bases, with 9 bases of the junction left unmatched. The CDR3 totals 16 residues. Per the germline V gene, CDR1 is SGDLS and CDR2 is YYNGEE. The chain's CDR3 is CASSVAPWDSDYEQYF. CDR3 nucleotides: TGTGCCAGCAGCGTAGCCCCGTGGGACAGTGACTACGAGCAGTACTTC.

This chain uses TRBV4-3 with TRBJ1-2, with unresolved D. The V end lost 4 bases, the J end lost 0 bases, and 6 bases lay between the germline ends. This CDR3 has 13 residues. The germline gives CDR1 LGHNA, CDR2 YSLEER. The CDR3: CASSRTANYGYTF. CDR3 coding DNA: TGCGCCAGCAGCCGAACAGCTAACTATGGCTACACCTTC.

V gene TRBV18 combines with J gene TRBJ1-1; D gene unclear. There are 15 residues in the CDR3. Trimming shortened V by 0 bases and J by 4 bases, and 12 bases separated the two germline ends. Germline assignment: CDR1 KGHSH and CDR2 LQKENI. The CDR3 nucleotides are TGTGCCAGCTCACCACCGCGGGGAGTAGGCACTGAAGCTTTCTTT. It encodes CASSPPRGVGTEAFF.

CDR3 coding DNA: TGTGCCAGCAGCGCCAACCTACAACTAGCGGGGGACAATGAGCAGTTCTTC. This encodes CASSANLQLAGDNEQFF. The chain employs TRBV9 and TRBJ2-1; 11 nucleotides agree with TRBD2. Trimming cost V 3 bases and J 5 bases; bases outside gene matches: 10. Germline CDR1 SGDLS, CDR2 YYNGEE. CDR3 length: 17 residues.

The J gene is TRBJ2-5, the V gene TRBV7-2; 9 nucleotides match TRBD1. CDR3 size: 14 residues. The V and J ends lost 4 bases and 5 bases, in that order; junction bases with no gene match: 5. Germline CDR1 and CDR2: SGHTA and FQGNSA. CDR3 nucleotide sequence: TGTGCCAGCAGCTGGGGACAGGGTCTGGAGACCCAGTACTTC. Translation gives CASSWGQGLETQYF.

V gene TRBV7-9 combines with J gene TRBJ1-2, with TRBD1 matching over 7 bases. Germline V gene lookup returns CDR1 SEHNR and CDR2 FQNEAQ (reference sequence). The V segment lost 7 bases and the J segment 13 bases; nucleotides outside the gene matches: 15. The CDR3 has 13 residues. The CDR3 region is CASTPGGNLATTF. The CDR3 DNA is TGTGCCAGCACCCCAGGGGGGAACTTGGCTACCACCTTC.

The J gene is TRBJ2-7, the V gene TRBV27; TRBD2 matches 8 bases. From germline, CDR1 is MNHEY and CDR2 SMNVEV (reference sequence). Losses at the gene ends were 7 bases for V and 4 bases for J; bases not matched to a gene: 6. The CDR3 consists of 13 residues. CDR3 sequence reads: CASTPGGGYEQYF. CDR3 sequence (DNA): TGTGCCAGCACCCCGGGGGGGGGTTACGAGCAGTACTTC.

This chain uses TRBV5-8 with TRBJ2-1, with 8 bases matching TRBD1. Germline assignment: CDR1 SGHTS and CDR2 YDEGEE. J was trimmed by 1 base and V by 0 bases; bases with no gene match: 0. This CDR3 is built from 15 residues. CDR3 sequence: CASSLGDRSYNEQFF. In DNA, the CDR3 is TGTGCCAGCAGCTTGGGGGACAGGTCCTACAATGAGCAGTTCTTC.

As regards this clone: The junction departs from the called germline gene at one end, perhaps through a read error. This chain joins TRBV6-5 and TRBJ1-1, with TRBD1 matching over 7 bases. The CDR3 is made up of 13 amino acids. CDR1 and CDR2 (germline): MNHEY, SVGAGI. The CDR3 coding sequence is TGTGCCAGCAGATACTACAGGGGACTTGAAGCTTTCTTT. The encoded protein is CASRYYRGLEAFF.

The V and J genes are TRBV9 and TRBJ1-2; 7 nucleotides agree with TRBD1. The V and J ends lost 5 bases and 0 bases, in that order; junction bases with no gene match: 7. The CDR3 loop spans 15 amino acids. Per the germline V gene, CDR1 is SGDLS and CDR2 is YYNGEE. CDR3 loop: CASRSPGQTNYGYTF. For the CDR3, the DNA is TGTGCCAGCAGATCCCCGGGACAGACTAACTATGGCTACACCTTC.